The T cell receptor beta chain described here comes from a study of T cells in Graves' hyperthyroidism and ophthalmopathy. The TCR beta CDR3 regions underwent amplification using RNA transcripts as the source. During a first-round RT-PCR of the TCR CDR3, the HTBI primer set was used. TCRdb reprocessed the multiplex PCR reads with MiXCR, giving one entry per CDR3 protein. The data hold approximately 98,000 distinct CDR3 sequences, with 35% to 45% observed a single time. This clonotype has ten or more counts. Its antigen is not identified. The CDR3 runs to 17 residues. V lost 2 bases, J lost 0 bases, and 13 bases lay in between. Germline lookup yields CDR1 SEHNR and CDR2 FQNEAQ (reference sequence). Findings and caveats of the study: The model foresaw ophthalmopathy a median roughly 6.5 months prior to onset.

Exclusion of a patient resulted from uncontrolled infection, other autoimmune disease, pregnancy or lactation. The sequenced material came from peripheral blood or thyroid tissue (not recorded which). The sequence was collected from a woman between 25 and 40 years old with Graves' hyperthyroidism. The chain has TRBV7-9 and TRBJ1-4; D not resolved. The CDR3 bases are TGTGCCAGCAGCTTAATAGGCAGCGGCGCAACTAATGAAAAACTGTTTTTT. Protein sequence: CASSLIGSGATNEKLFF.